This TCR beta chain was recovered during a study of blood T cell repertoires in COVID-19. About the study: Acute and convalescent COVID-19 samples came from the United States, Italy and Spain. From T cells, B-cell-depleted T cells, or PBMCs came the material, which was cDNA or gDNA.

Authors' processing steps: How many nucleated cells were present was estimated from reference gene primer amplification. Profiling relied on immunoSEQ multiplex PCR, and the TCRdb table lists in-frame clones only, not all of them. V and J calls and clone size are as listed in that table; D and trimming were resolved from the DNA. Here the sample spans around 300,000 clones, approximately 85% being singletons. J lost 4 bases, V lost 6 bases, and 7 bases had no gene match. Germline values: CDR1 SNHLY, CDR2 FYNNEI. CDR3 length equals 15 residues. This sequence was found in a human donor in a cohort sampled during active COVID-19. The chain carries TRBV2 and TRBJ1-3, with 9 bases identical to TRBD1. Sequencing was performed on peripheral blood. CDR3 in DNA: TGTGCCAGCAGGGGGACAGGGTTATGGGGAAACACCATATATTTT. Protein product: CASRGTGLWGNTIYF.